Below, 19 T cell receptor beta chains from the same sample are listed, as sequenced in a study of blood T cell repertoires in COVID-19. The table came from immunoSEQ multiplex PCR; TCRdb's copy has only in-frame clones and leaves some out. The table lists a few hundred thousand clones, roughly 77% of them singletons, with about 9% in the top ten. The sequenced sample consisted of PBMCs or T cells enriched from blood (not recorded which). The receptors derive from a man aged 35-49 years who had recovered from COVID-19.

This clone occurred once. The rearrangement uses TRBV9 and TRBJ1-5; D may be TRBD1 (6 bases). From germline, CDR1 is SGDLS and CDR2 YYNGEE. Trimming removed 3 bases at V and 7 bases at J, with 17 bases between. This CDR3 contains 15 residues. This chain's CDR3 is CASSERTALRQPQHF. In DNA, the CDR3 is TGTGCCAGCAGCGAAAGGACAGCTTTGAGGCAGCCCCAGCATTTT.

This clone was detected only once. The genes are TRBV5-4 and TRBJ2-7; a possible D gene is TRBD1 (6 bases). There are 15 residues in the CDR3. Per germline, CDR1 SGHNT and CDR2 YYREEE (reference sequence). The V gene lost 4 bases and the J gene lost 3 bases, with 17 bases spanning the gap. CDR3 nucleotide sequence: TGTGCCAGCAGCAACCGGGACATAAGGATCTACGAGCAGTACTTC. Its translation is CASSNRDIRIYEQYF. The full variable domain, with the rest looked up from reference TRBV5-4 and TRBJ2-7, is ETGVTQSPTHLIKTRGQQVTLRCSSQSGHNTVSWYQQALGQGPQFIFQYYREEENGRGNFPPRFSGLQFPNYSSELNVNALELDDSALYLCASSNRDIRIYEQYFGPGTRLTVT.

The chain uses TRBV5-6 and TRBJ1-2; the D is unclear. The CDR3 consists of 16 residues. Per germline, CDR1 SGHDT and CDR2 YYEEEE. V lost 2 bases to trimming and J lost 7 bases, with 21 bases between them. The CDR3 here is CASSFRPGSGVSGYTF. CDR3 DNA sequence: TGTGCCAGCAGCTTCCGACCGGGATCCGGGGTCTCTGGCTACACCTTC.

The chain is built from TRBV7-9 and TRBJ2-1; TRBD2 agrees at 7 bases. Germline V lookup: CDR1 SEHNR, CDR2 FQNEAQ (reference sequence). CDR3 length: 16 amino acids. The ends lost 11 bases at V and 14 bases at J; junction bases unmatched: 27. In DNA, the CDR3 is TGTGCCGGACTGGAGGGGTCTCGGACTAGTCATAGTTTGGAGTTCTTC. Translation: CAGLEGSRTSHSLEFF.

This rearrangement joins TRBV30 to TRBJ1-1, with D tentatively TRBD1 (5 bases). The CDR3 has 14 residues. Germline-derived CDR1 and CDR2 are GTSNPN and SVGIG (reference sequence). Trimming removed 3 bases at V and 3 bases at J, with 14 bases between. The CDR3 DNA is TGTGCCTGGAGGCCCCCGGGGGGTTACACTGAAGCTTTCTTT. This encodes CAWRPPGGYTEAFF.

The rearrangement uses TRBV6-1 and TRBJ1-2; 7 bases fit TRBD1. This CDR3 comprises 16 residues. CDR1 is MNHNS and CDR2 is SASEGT in the germline V gene. Losses at the gene ends were 4 bases for V and 7 bases for J; bases not matched to a gene: 15. CDR3 in amino acids: CASSVEGMTGPLGYTF. The CDR3 DNA reads as TGTGCCAGCAGTGTTGAGGGGATGACAGGGCCCCTTGGCTACACCTTC.

V gene TRBV30 combines with J gene TRBJ1-6; 7 nucleotides match TRBD1. The V gene end was trimmed by 0 bases and the J gene end by 7 bases; junction bases not matched to a gene: 0. Per germline, CDR1 GTSNPN and CDR2 SVGIG (reference sequence). The CDR3 is 13 residues long. The CDR3 coding sequence is TGTGCCTGGAGTGTACAGGGGAATTCACCCCTCCACTTT. The encoded protein is CAWSVQGNSPLHF.

This clone has just one count. The rearrangement joins TRBV5-1 to TRBJ2-5, with D possibly TRBD2 on 6 matching bases. CDR1 is SGHRS, CDR2 YFSETQ, per germline. Trimming took 7 bases from V and 5 from J, leaving 15 bases between them. The CDR3 runs 13 residues. The CDR3 spells CASAGAGGETQYF. CDR3 DNA: TGCGCCAGCGCGGGCGCAGGAGGGGAGACCCAGTACTTC.

The chain employs TRBV5-4 and TRBJ1-6; possible D gene TRBD1, 5 bases. The ends were cut back, 5 bases at V and 5 bases at J, with 14 bases in the middle. The CDR3 has 15 amino acids. Germline V gives CDR1 SGHNT, CDR2 YYREEE (reference sequence). The CDR3 region is CASRLDRHNNSPLHF. In nucleotides, the CDR3 is TGTGCCAGCAGGCTAGACAGACACAATAATTCACCCCTCCACTTT.

The J gene is TRBJ2-2, the V gene TRBV2, with D maybe TRBD2 (5 bases). The CDR3 is 16 residues long. Deletions cut 2 bases from V and 2 bases from J, with 12 bases between. The V gene's germline CDR1 is SNHLY and CDR2 FYNNEI. CDR3 sequence: CASSELATFNTGELFF. CDR3 nucleotides: TGTGCCAGCAGTGAACTAGCCACTTTCAACACCGGGGAGCTGTTTTTT. Supplemented by reference TRBV2 and TRBJ2-2, the full variable domain reads EPEVTQTPSHQVTQMGQEVILRCVPISNHLYFYWYRQILGQKVEFLVSFYNNEISEKSEIFDDQFSVERPDGSNFTLKIRSTKLEDSAMYFCASSELATFNTGELFFGEGSRLTVL.

The chain joins TRBV12-5 to TRBJ2-2; 7 positions match TRBD2. After removal of 3 bases from V and 6 bases from J, the junction contained 4 bases not matched to a gene. Germline V gene sequence: CDR1 LGHNT, CDR2 FRNRAP. The CDR3 is 14 residues long. The CDR3 sequence is CASGFYGRPGELFF. CDR3 in DNA: TGTGCTAGTGGTTTCTACGGGAGGCCCGGGGAGCTGTTTTTT.

The chain uses TRBV11-2 and TRBJ2-2; D is ambiguous. This CDR3 has 13 amino acids. Germline values: CDR1 SGHAT, CDR2 FQNNGV. With 1 base removed from V and 5 bases from J, the gap between germline ends came to 5 bases. The CDR3 DNA reads as TGTGCCAGCAGCTTAGTAATAACCGGGGAGCTGTTTTTT. It specifies CASSLVITGELFF.

The chain combines TRBV7-6 with TRBJ1-2, with D perhaps TRBD1 (6 bases). The CDR3 sequence is 13 residues long. Per the germline V gene, CDR1 is SGHVS and CDR2 is FNYEAQ. V gave up 3 bases and J gave up 6 bases, with 11 bases separating them. For the CDR3, the DNA is TGTGCCAGCAGCTTTGGGGGCGTTGATGGCTACACCTTC. It specifies CASSFGGVDGYTF.

This clone showed up just a few times. The J gene is TRBJ1-6, the V gene TRBV4-2, with a tentative D call TRBD1 (6 bases). Trimming removed 1 base from V and 4 bases from J, with 14 bases in between. There are 17 residues in the CDR3. Looked up from germline, CDR1 is LGHNA and CDR2 is YNFKEQ. The chain's CDR3 is CASSQVFGQRYNSPLHF. CDR3 bases: TGTGCCAGCAGCCAAGTCTTCGGACAGAGATATAATTCACCCCTCCACTTT.

J is TRBJ2-1 and V is TRBV27; D perhaps matches TRBD2 (5 bases). Germline assignment: CDR1 MNHEY and CDR2 SMNVEV (reference sequence). This CDR3 has 12 amino acids. V lost 6 bases and J 10 bases, leaving 13 bases between the germline ends. CDR3 sequence (DNA): TGTGCCAGCAGATTCGGGATTGGCGAGCAGTTCTTC. This codes for CASRFGIGEQFF.

V gene TRBV11-2 combines with J gene TRBJ2-2, with D unclear. The V end lost 2 bases, the J end lost 2 bases, and 3 bases lay between the germline ends. Looked up from germline, CDR1 is SGHAT and CDR2 is FQNNGV. This CDR3 region has 13 residues. As DNA, the CDR3 is TGTGCCAGCAGCTTATCAAACACCGGGGAGCTGTTTTTT. Translating gives CASSLSNTGELFF.

The chain recombines TRBV13 with TRBJ2-3; the match to TRBD2 covers 10 bases. Germline V gene lookup returns CDR1 PRHDT and CDR2 FYEKMQ (reference sequence). V was clipped by 0 bases and J by 5 bases; unmatched bases: 8. CDR3 length: 17 residues. This CDR3 reads CASSLGRSGGAEDTQYF. CDR3 nucleotide sequence: TGTGCCAGCAGCTTAGGCCGAAGCGGGGGGGCCGAAGATACGCAGTATTTT.

The V call is TRBV7-9, the J call TRBJ2-4, with TRBD1 matching over 9 bases. The CDR3 is 16 residues long. V lost 1 base to trimming and J lost 3 bases; unmatched junction nucleotides: 4. The germline CDR1 and CDR2 sequences are SEHNR and FQNEAQ (reference sequence). CDR3 region: CASSLGRQGVKNIQYF. The CDR3 coding sequence is TGTGCCAGCAGCTTAGGTAGACAGGGGGTCAAAAACATTCAGTACTTC. The full variable domain, its missing parts supplied by reference TRBV7-9 and TRBJ2-4, is DTGVSQNPRHKITKRGQNVTFRCDPISEHNRLYWYRQTLGQGPEFLTYFQNEAQLEKSRLLSDRFSAERPKGSFSTLEIQRTEQGDSAMYLCASSLGRQGVKNIQYFGAGTRLSVL.

V is TRBV27 and J is TRBJ2-3; D is undetermined. The germline CDR1 and CDR2 sequences are MNHEY and SMNVEV (reference sequence). V was clipped by 10 bases and J by 0 bases, with 11 bases between them. This CDR3 spans 13 amino acids. The CDR3 sequence: CATRLPSTDTQYF. The CDR3 nucleotides are TGTGCCACCAGACTGCCTAGCACAGATACGCAGTATTTT.